The sequence of this T cell receptor beta chain was determined in a study of CD8 T cell repertoires and HIV-1 epitope variants. This CDR3 has 15 amino acids. The germline gives CDR1 MDHEN, CDR2 SYDVKM. The V and J ends lost 11 bases and 4 bases, in that order; junction bases with no gene match: 8. Comments on this clone: Antigen specificity is unknown.

TCR beta CDR3 was sequenced at survey depth on immunoSEQ. TCRdb keeps only in-frame clones here, not all; method: immunoSEQ multiplex PCR. The table lists about 5,800 clones, roughly 70% of them singletons. The V and J genes are TRBV28 and TRBJ2-3; 14 nucleotides line up with TRBD2. The origin of this receptor is a male donor with HIV. The sequenced sample consisted of cultured CD8+ T cells derived from PBMCs. CDR3 sequence reads: CASLGLAGESDTQYF. In DNA, the CDR3 is TGTGCCTCCCTGGGACTAGCGGGAGAGTCAGATACGCAGTATTTT.